Presented here are 5 T cell receptor beta chains from one specimen sequenced in a study of T cells in Graves' hyperthyroidism and ophthalmopathy. TCR beta CDR3 regions were amplified from RNA. HTBI primers drove first-round RT-PCR of the TCR CDR3. TCRdb passed the multiplex PCR reads through MiXCR, listing each CDR3 protein once. The repertoire includes under 350,000 distinct CDR3 sequences, over 15% of them detected once, and about 53% sits in the top ten. Source material: blood. The receptors originated from a woman aged 50 to 65 with Graves' hyperthyroidism.

At least ten counts were recorded for this clonotype. This chain uses TRBV4-1 with TRBJ2-1, with D hard to call. Trimming removed 1 base from V and 7 bases from J, with 8 bases in between. The CDR3 runs to 13 residues. Germline values: CDR1 MGHRA, CDR2 YSYEKL. The CDR3 here is CASSQVGLNEQFF. CDR3 DNA: TGCGCCAGCAGCCAAGTTGGTCTTAATGAGCAGTTCTTC.

This clonotype was observed a few times. This sequence joins TRBV19 and TRBJ1-5, with TRBD1 matching 8 bases. Germline V gives CDR1 LNHDA, CDR2 SQIVND (reference sequence). CDR3 length: 18 amino acids. Unmatched junction bases numbered 11, after V lost 3 bases and J lost 1 base. CDR3 nucleotides: TGTGCCAGTAGTATGGGGGTATCAGGGGGCGGGAGCAATCAGCCCCAGCATTTT. It is translated as CASSMGVSGGGSNQPQHF. Full variable domain (missing parts from reference TRBV19 and TRBJ1-5): DGGITQSPKYLFRKEGQNVTLSCEQNLNHDAMYWYRQDPGQGLRLIYYSQIVNDFQKGDIAEGYSVSREKKESFPLTVTSAQKNPTAFYLCASSMGVSGGGSNQPQHFGDGTRLSIL.

This clonotype has just a few counts. This rearrangement joins TRBV7-8 to TRBJ2-1; D might be TRBD1 (7 bases). Per the germline V gene, CDR1 is SGHVS and CDR2 is FQNEAQ. The V end was cut by 4 bases, the J end by 8 bases, with 15 bases between. CDR3 length: 14 residues. DNA of the CDR3: TGTGCCAGCAGCTATCGACTAGGGGGCGATGAGCAGTTCTTC. As protein: CASSYRLGGDEQFF.

This clonotype has ten or more counts. The gene calls are TRBV3-1 and TRBJ1-3, with unresolved D. The CDR3 is 15 residues long. V was pared by 4 bases and J by 0 bases, with 10 bases between. Germline-derived CDR1 and CDR2 are LGHDT and YNNKEL (reference sequence). The CDR3, as DNA: TGTGCCAGCAGCCCCCGACACGGCTCTGGAAACACCATATATTTT. The encoded protein is CASSPRHGSGNTIYF. The full variable domain, with the rest looked up from reference TRBV3-1 and TRBJ1-3, is DTAVSQTPKYLVTQMGNDKSIKCEQNLGHDTMYWYKQDSKKFLKIMFSYNNKELIINETVPNRFSPKSPDKAHLNLHINSLELGDSAVYFCASSPRHGSGNTIYFGEGSWLTVV.

The chain is built from TRBV2 and TRBJ1-6; no clear D gene. V lost 11 bases to trimming and J lost 0 bases, with 11 bases between them. This CDR3 has 14 residues. From germline, CDR1 is SNHLY and CDR2 FYNNEI. The CDR3 DNA reads as TGTGCCCACGGTACTAGCTCCTATAATTCACCCCTCCACTTT. Residues: CAHGTSSYNSPLHF.